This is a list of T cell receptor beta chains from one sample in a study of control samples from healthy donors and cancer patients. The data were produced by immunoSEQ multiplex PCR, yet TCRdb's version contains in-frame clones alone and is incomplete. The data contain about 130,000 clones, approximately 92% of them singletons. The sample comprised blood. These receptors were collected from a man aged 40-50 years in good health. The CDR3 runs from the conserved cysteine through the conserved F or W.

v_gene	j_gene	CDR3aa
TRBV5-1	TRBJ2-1	CASSLAHRRYNEQFF
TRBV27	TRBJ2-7	CASSQDRGAYEQYF
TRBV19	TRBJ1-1	CASSSRLKNTEAFF
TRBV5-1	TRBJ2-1	CASSFRPGQANNEQFF
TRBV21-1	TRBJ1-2	CASSRAGLPDRGAYGYTF
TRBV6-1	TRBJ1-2	CASSDLGETNYGYTF
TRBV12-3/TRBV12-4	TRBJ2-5	CASRPSSWETQYF
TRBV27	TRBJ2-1	CASSFYSQGTGEQFF
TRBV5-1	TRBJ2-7	CASSLGQGSSYEQYF
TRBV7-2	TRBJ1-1	CASSPRRGGNTEAFF
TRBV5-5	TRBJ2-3	CASSSGGLAGTDTQYF
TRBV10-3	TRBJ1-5	CAISPTGANQPQHF
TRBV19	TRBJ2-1	CASSKERGSRGNEQFF
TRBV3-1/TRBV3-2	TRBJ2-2	CASSHANTGELFF
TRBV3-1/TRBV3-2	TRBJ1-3	CASSPLDRTSGNTIYF
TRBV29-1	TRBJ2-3	CSVVVGRETDTQYF
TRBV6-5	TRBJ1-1	CASRDRAGVTEAFF
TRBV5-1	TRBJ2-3	CASSLWAYTDTQYF
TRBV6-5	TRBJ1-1	CASSFTGVEAFF
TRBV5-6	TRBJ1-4	CASSLAGGTNEKLFF
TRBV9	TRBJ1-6	CASSVAAGERVSPLHF
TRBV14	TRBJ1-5	CASSLGTGRNQPQHF
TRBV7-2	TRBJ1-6	CASSSRTGTAGSPLHF
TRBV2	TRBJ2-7	CASSGQTYEQYF
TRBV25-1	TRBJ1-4	CASSEYGEKLFF
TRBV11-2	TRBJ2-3	CASSFVTGGTQYF
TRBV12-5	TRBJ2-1	CASGSPSGDNEQFF
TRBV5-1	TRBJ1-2	CASSLTGATYGYTF
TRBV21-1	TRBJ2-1	CASSLRTSEYNEQFF
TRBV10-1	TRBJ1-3	CASRRDRDFVHTIYF
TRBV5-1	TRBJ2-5	CASSTGPLGETQYF
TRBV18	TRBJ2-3	CASSTYPGQQDTQYF
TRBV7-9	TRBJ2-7	CASSFSDRSYEQYF
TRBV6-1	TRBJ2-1	CASSEATSGIYNEQFF
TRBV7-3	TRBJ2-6	CASSSGAAGANVLTF
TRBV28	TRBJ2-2	CASSPTGWGLFF
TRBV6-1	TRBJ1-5	CASSEGTGGLQPQHF
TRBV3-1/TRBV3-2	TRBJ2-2	CASSQDLGTGELFF
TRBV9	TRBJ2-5	CASSVGGLTTQYF
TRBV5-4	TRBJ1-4	CASSRYLTGGSEKLFF
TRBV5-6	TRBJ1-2	CASSLGGGTYGYTF
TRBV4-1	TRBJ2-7	CASSIRQGNEQYF
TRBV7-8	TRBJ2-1	CASSFRADEQFF
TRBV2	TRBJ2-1	CASSEGHHEQFF
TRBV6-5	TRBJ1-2	CASRGQGRANYGYTF
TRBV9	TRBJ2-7	CASSPPQDPYEQYF